This TCR beta chain was identified during a study of PD-1 blockade in classical Hodgkin lymphoma (dated by TCRdb to the early 2020s). About the investigation overall: Nivolumab dosing was 3 mg/kg intravenously every 2 weeks, continuing until either disease progression or unacceptable toxicity. To define a peripheral blood immune signature of response to PD-1 blockade in classical Hodgkin lymphoma, the study combined TCR beta sequencing with CyTOF.

As concerns this clone: The target of this receptor is not known. The input lacks base qualities; no much larger clone sits a single base away.

The Qiagen DNeasy kit was used to extract genomic DNA from unsorted PBMCs and from the negatively selected CD4+ and CD8+ fractions. TCR beta CDR3 regions were amplified by immunoSEQ multiplex PCR using primers annealing to V and J segments. A synthetic immune receptor repertoire was used to minimize amplification bias, and any residual bias was removed computationally once sequencing was done. Regarding the original processing steps: Repertoire diversity was quantified as the Shannon entropy index using custom Python scripts. Unsorted, CD4+ and CD8+ repertoires were analyzed separately, except for combined analyses in which CD4+ and CD8+ sequences were merged in silico. Clonal expansion was defined as a frequency increase of at least 2-fold after treatment compared with C1D1, and clones undetected at baseline were assigned a pseudocount of 0.5. Clones with 0 or 1 copy at C1D1 were classified as singleton clones, and clones with 2 or more copies were classified as non-singleton clones. By matching protein sequences in sorted samples from the same patient, clones expanded in unsorted samples were annotated as CD4+, CD8+ or unknown. Wilcoxon tests on paired samples were used to test diversity changes from C1D1 to C4D1. Here the immuneACCESS table is served through TCRdb, limited to in-frame sequences with V and J called. Missing clones are a known gap in these copies; in checked studies unresolved V genes cover under half, and the rest lacks a known reason. V, J and clone size are those of that table, while D and trimming were read from the DNA. The sample records some 58,000 clones, 91% of which are singletons. About 9.4% of the sample is taken by the ten largest.

The time point label here, explained by the study, means: cycle 4 day 1 (C4D1), after less than 7 weeks of nivolumab. Every trial patient had relapsed following autologous stem cell transplantation, and prior brentuximab vedotin exposure was what differed among cohorts A, B and C. The trial cohort was composed of roughly 60 patients with relapsed/refractory classical Hodgkin lymphoma, for whom complete response, partial response or progressive disease was recorded as best overall response. Trial patients were treated with single-agent nivolumab in the multi-cohort phase II CheckMate 205 trial. An independent review committee assessed best overall response by applying the 2007 International Working Group response criteria. Trial PBMCs were collected just before the start of nivolumab (C1D1) and during therapy at cycle 2 day 1 and cycle 4 day 1. Peripheral blood was collected in 8 mL Vacutainer Cell Preparation Tubes, from which PBMCs were isolated by centrifugation and then cryopreserved.

A distance of 28 bases separates the germline ends of V and J, which lose 10 bases and 0 bases respectively. From the cysteine through the phenylalanine, the CDR3 covers 19 amino acids. Of all the DNA, just the CDR3 is kept, 57 bases in frame from base 1. CDR1 and CDR2 were assigned from the germline V gene as SGHVS and FQNEAQ. Study-level results and caveats: Trial patients with a complete response had baseline diversity similar to that of newly diagnosed patients, while partial responders and progressors had significantly lower diversity. Patients starting nivolumab less than 1 year after ASCT had lower diversity and were excluded from later analyses to avoid confounding by immune reconstitution. Only a single clinical trial cohort was studied, and what caused the repertoire differences, possibly disease activity or prior therapy, remained undefined. CD4+ but not CD8+ TCR diversity rose significantly by C4D1 (p=0.0027 vs p=0.16), most apparent in complete responders (p=0.02). Newly diagnosed patients were reported to have lower baseline TCR diversity than healthy donors, and relapsed/refractory patients were reported to have lower baseline TCR diversity still.

The sequence links TRBV7-8 to TRBJ1-3, with TRBD1 tentatively as D gene (5 bases match). The source was peripheral blood mononuclear cells (PBMCs), collected before the fourth cycle of nivolumab. The source of this sequence is a human donor with classical Hodgkin lymphoma. The DNA reads TGTGCCACCCGGCCACACAGACCGGGGCGTAGAGCCTCTGGAAACACCATATATTTT. The encoded protein is CATRPHRPGRRASGNTIYF.